The following is a TCR beta chain sequence with its context. Its antigen is still unknown. The entry originates in a study of cytotoxic CD8 clonotypes in ibrutinib-treated CLL. Overall study findings and caveats: Clonality correlated strongly with circulating CD8+ T cells and exceeded age-matched healthy donors at baseline.

A 1 in 200,000 to 1 in 1 million T cell depth was the sequencing target. TCRdb's table, derived via immunoSEQ multiplex PCR, lists solely in-frame clones and lacks some. Among approximately 300,000 clones listed, almost 80% were seen once. The CDR3 contains 15 residues. Germline assignment: CDR1 ENHRY and CDR2 SYGVKD. V gave up 2 bases and J gave up 8 bases, with 18 bases separating them. This receptor was obtained from a human donor with chronic lymphocytic leukemia. Sequenced here: PBMCs, sampled before ibrutinib treatment. V is TRBV10-3 and J is TRBJ1-2; D not certain. The CDR3 bases are TGTGCCATCAGTGAGCTTGTCCGGAACTCGGGGGGCTACACCTTC. This codes for CAISELVRNSGGYTF.